The clone carrying this T cell receptor beta chain was observed a handful of times. Its matching antigen is unknown. There were TCR beta CDR3 regions amplified from RNA transcripts. HTBI primers were used for first-round RT-PCR of the TCR CDR3. One entry per CDR3 protein results from TCRdb running MiXCR on the multiplex PCR reads. The sample consists of hundreds of thousands of distinct CDR3 sequences, roughly 37% of them appearing once. Based on clinical symptoms, serum thyroxine and TRAb, thyroid ultrasound and orbital computed tomography, diagnoses were reached. The data were taken from a study of T cells in Graves' hyperthyroidism and ophthalmopathy. Study as a whole: Once the initial diagnosis was made, peripheral blood was obtained before any treatment.

Whole-study findings and limits: Blood held most thyroid clonotypes expanded above 0.001 frequency.

There are 12 residues in the CDR3. V dropped 4 bases and J dropped 4 bases, with 5 bases sitting between them. Germline CDR1 is SQVTM and CDR2 is ANQGSEA. The sequence derives from a man aged 18 to 29 with Graves' hyperthyroidism. Input material: blood. V and J are TRBV29-1 and TRBJ2-6, with D unresolved. The CDR3 protein is CSVVAGANVLTF. The CDR3 DNA follows: TGCAGCGTTGTCGCGGGGGCCAACGTCCTGACTTTC.